Shown below are 27 T cell receptor beta chains from a single sample sequenced in a study of T cells in women clearing cervical HPV infection. Produced via immunoSEQ multiplex PCR; TCRdb's table is partial and in-frame only. This sample lists tens of thousands of clones; its ten largest clones have approximately 20%. The sample comprised blood buffy coat. These receptor sequences come from a woman aged 18 to 75 with a cervical HPV16 infection that either progressed to CIN3+ or cleared (not recorded which).

In regard to this clone: The read ends 3 residues before the CDR3 terminus; that terminus is restored from the germline J gene. The rearrangement joins TRBV5-1 to TRBJ2-2; TRBD2 might be the D (5 bases). The CDR3 has 15 residues. V shed 2 bases and J shed 0 bases, with 8 bases lying between them. Per germline, CDR1 SGHRS and CDR2 YFSETQ. The CDR3 loop reads CASSLGSANTGELFF. The sequenced part of the CDR3 DNA is TGCGCCAGCAGCTTAGGTAGCGCGAACACCGGGGAG.

As for this clone: The read ends 3 residues shy of where the CDR3 ends; the end is completed using the germline J gene. The gene calls are TRBV30 and TRBJ1-1; D remains ambiguous. Trimming cost V 4 bases and J 4 bases, with 16 bases left between them. Germline V CDR1 and CDR2: GTSNPN, SVGIG (reference sequence). CDR3 size: 14 residues. CDR3 DNA (partial): TGTGCCTGGACCGAAGACCGACGGGGCACTGAA. It is translated as CAWTEDRRGTE. The whole CDR3 sequence reads CAWTEDRRGTEAFF. The full variable domain, with the rest looked up from reference TRBV30 and TRBJ1-1, is SQTIHQWPATLVQPVGSPLSLECTVEGTSNPNLYWYRQAAGRGLQLLFYSVGIGQISSEVPQNLSASRPQDRQFILSSKKLLLSDSGFYLCAWTEDRRGTEAFFGQGTRLTVV.

In the case of this clone: The read terminates 3 residues before the CDR3 end, so the remaining end is supplied by the germline J gene. V usage is TRBV5-1 and J usage is TRBJ2-7; 7 nucleotides align to TRBD2. This CDR3 region has 14 residues. CDR1 and CDR2 (germline): SGHRS, YFSETQ. Trimming took 3 bases from V and 4 from J; bases not matched to a gene: 7. The DNA read from the CDR3 is TGCGCCAGCAGCTCAGGCGGGAGTTTGTACGAG. It specifies CASSSGGSLYE. The entire CDR3 protein reads CASSSGGSLYEQYF.

In regard to this clone: The read finishes 3 residues shy of the CDR3 end, and the germline J gene is used to complete it. The V gene is TRBV2, the J gene TRBJ2-5; 9 nucleotides agree with TRBD1. This CDR3 is 15 amino acids long. CDR1 and CDR2 from the germline V gene are SNHLY and FYNNEI. Germline trimming cut 8 bases from V and 5 bases from J; bases unmatched to any gene: 12. The CDR3 loop is CASVDRGLSSETQYF. The DNA read from the CDR3 is TGTGCCAGCGTGGACAGGGGCTTGTCATCGGAGACC.

Details on this clone: Sequencing ends 3 residues short of the CDR3 end; the germline J gene provides the rest. The rearrangement uses TRBV6-2 or TRBV6-3 and TRBJ1-5; D is perhaps TRBD1 (6 bases). The CDR3 length is 16 residues. In germline, CDR1 is MNHEY, CDR2 SVGEGT. V gave up 4 bases and J gave up 2 bases, with 15 bases separating them. The CDR3: CASSFPQGSRNQPQHF. The CDR3 bases that were read are TGTGCCAGCAGTTTCCCACAGGGTTCCCGCAATCAGCCC.

As for this clone: The read halts 3 residues ahead of the CDR3 end, with the missing end drawn from the germline J gene. The V call is TRBV9, the J call TRBJ2-5; 11 nucleotides agree with TRBD2. This CDR3 is built from 14 residues. Trimming took 4 bases from V and 5 from J; bases not matched to a gene: 4. Germline V gene data show CDR1 as SGDLS and CDR2 as YYNGEE. The CDR3 is CASSPRLAGETQYF. The part of the CDR3 DNA that was read is TGTGCCAGCAGCCCTAGACTAGCGGGGGAGACC.

Turning to this clone: The sequence runs out 3 residues before the end of the CDR3; the remainder is reconstructed from the germline J gene. V usage is TRBV13 and J usage is TRBJ2-4; 8 nucleotides agree with TRBD1. This CDR3 region has 14 residues. The germline V gene encodes CDR1 PRHDT and CDR2 FYEKMQ (reference sequence). The sequenced CDR3 bases are TGTGCCAGCAGCACCTACAGGGGGACCTATGGT. Translated, it gives CASSTYRGTYG. The CDR3 in full is CASSTYRGTYGQYF.

In regard to this clone: The read falls 3 residues short of the CDR3 end, and the missing part is taken from the germline J gene. This sequence joins TRBV7-2 and TRBJ2-1; 10 nucleotides align to TRBD2. The J segment lost 4 bases and the V segment lost 3 bases, leaving 3 bases of the junction unmatched. Per germline, CDR1 SGHTA and CDR2 FQGNSA. This CDR3 is built from 15 residues. The CDR3 loop reads CASSFGLAEYNEQFF. The part of the CDR3 DNA that was read is TGTGCCAGCAGCTTCGGACTAGCGGAATACAATGAG.

In the case of this clone: The observed sequence ends 3 residues before the CDR3 terminus, with the missing tail filled in from the germline J gene. This rearrangement joins TRBV6-1 to TRBJ1-2, with 7 bases that match TRBD1. From germline, CDR1 is MNHNS and CDR2 SASEGT. CDR3 length: 15 residues. CDR3 region: CASTDRVLAADTYTF. The DNA read from the CDR3 is TGTGCCAGCACTGACAGGGTTTTAGCCGCGGATACC.

A word on this clone: The read ends 3 residues early relative to the CDR3; the germline J gene fills the gap. This chain uses TRBV30 with TRBJ2-3, with D possibly TRBD1 on 5 matching bases. Germline CDR1 GTSNPN, CDR2 SVGIG (reference sequence). The CDR3 totals 12 residues. The covered CDR3 bases are TGTGCCTGGAGTGGACAGAATCAGCCG. Its translation is CAWSGQNQP. The whole CDR3 sequence reads CAWSGQNQPQYF.

Note on this clone: The CDR3 end falls 3 residues outside the read, so it is completed with the germline J gene. J is TRBJ2-1 and V is TRBV7-9, with D possibly matching TRBD1 (5 bases). CDR1 and CDR2 (germline): SEHNR, FQNEAQ (reference sequence). The CDR3 extends over 11 amino acids. V was shortened by 5 bases and J by 9 bases, with 8 bases between the two germline ends. The CDR3: CASSKGVEQFF. The sequenced CDR3 bases are TGTGCCAGCAGCAAAGGGGTTGAG.

Regarding this clone: The CDR3 end lies 3 residues beyond the end of the read and is filled in from the germline J gene. The chain combines TRBV7-9 with TRBJ2-5; 11 bases match TRBD1. Germline V gene sequence: CDR1 SEHNR, CDR2 FQNEAQ (reference sequence). The CDR3 consists of 14 residues. V gave up 4 bases and J gave up 5 bases; unmatched junction bases: 3. Incomplete CDR3 DNA: TGTGCCAGCAGCTGGACAGGGGGCATGGAGACC. It codes for CASSWTGGMET. The full CDR3 protein is CASSWTGGMETQYF.

With regard to this clone: The read ends 3 residues shy of where the CDR3 ends; the end is completed using the germline J gene. The gene calls are TRBV7-8 and TRBJ2-2; TRBD1 matches at 11 bases. Germline V gene data show CDR1 as SGHVS and CDR2 as FQNEAQ. J was trimmed by 7 bases and V by 5 bases; bases with no gene match: 12. The CDR3 has 17 amino acids. CDR3 DNA, as far as it was read: TGTGCCAGCAGCGGGGGGTGGACAGGGGGCGCCGGCGGGGAG. Translation: CASSGGWTGGAGGE. The full CDR3 protein reads CASSGGWTGGAGGELFF. Supplemented by reference TRBV7-8 and TRBJ2-2, the full variable domain reads GAGVSQSPRYKVAKRGQDVALRCDPISGHVSLFWYQQALGQGPEFLTYFQNEAQLDKSGLPSDRFFAERPEGSVSTLKIQRTQQEDSAVYLCASSGGWTGGAGGELFFGEGSRLTVL.

About this clone: The read falls 3 residues short of the CDR3 end, and the missing part is taken from the germline J gene. V is TRBV14 and J is TRBJ2-1; the match to TRBD2 covers 9 bases. The J segment lost 8 bases and the V segment lost 2 bases, leaving 7 bases of the junction unmatched. Germline V lookup: CDR1 SGHDN, CDR2 FVKESK. This CDR3 region has 15 residues. The CDR3 bases that were read are TGTGCCAGCAGCCAATTAGCGGGAGCTTGGGATGAG. Protein sequence: CASSQLAGAWDE. The entire CDR3 protein is CASSQLAGAWDEQFF.

Of note for this clone: The read terminates 3 residues ahead of where the CDR3 ends, so the germline J gene completes it. J is TRBJ1-5 and V is TRBV6-1; the D gene is possibly TRBD1 (6 bases). V was shortened by 2 bases and J by 4 bases, with 15 bases between the two germline ends. The CDR3 runs 16 residues. CDR1 and CDR2 from the germline V gene are MNHNS and SASEGT. CDR3: CASSELYRAGNQPQHF. The sequenced part of the CDR3 DNA is TGTGCCAGCAGTGAATTGTACAGGGCCGGGAATCAGCCC.

Turning to this clone: The sequenced fragment ends 3 residues before the CDR3 boundary, so the rest is inferred from the germline J gene. This chain connects TRBV20-1 to TRBJ2-7; tentatively, D is TRBD1 (5 bases). Trimming shortened V by 6 bases and J by 6 bases, and 12 bases separated the two germline ends. The germline CDR1 and CDR2 sequences are DFQATT and SNEGSKA (reference sequence). This CDR3 has 11 amino acids. The part of the CDR3 DNA that was read is TGCAGTGCCCGAGGCAGGGTCGAG. Translation: CSARGRVE. The full-length CDR3 reads as CSARGRVEQYF.

A word on this clone: The CDR3 is cut off 3 residues early in the read; its end comes from the germline J gene. The chain joins TRBV12-3 or TRBV12-4 to TRBJ2-2, with D tentatively TRBD2 (6 bases). This CDR3 is built from 15 residues. Trimming removed 7 bases at V and 1 base at J, with 13 bases between. The covered CDR3 bases are TGTGCCAGCAAGTTAATTAGCGGGAACACCGGGGAG. As protein: CASKLISGNTGE. The full CDR3 is CASKLISGNTGELFF.

About this clone itself: The DNA ends 3 residues before the CDR3 does, and the rest of the CDR3 is filled in from the germline J gene. The rearrangement joins TRBV29-1 to TRBJ2-7; D unresolved. V lost 3 bases and J lost 4, with 10 bases in between. Germline CDR1 reads SQVTM; CDR2 reads ANQGSEA. This CDR3 comprises 12 residues. The CDR3 bases that were read are TGCAGCGTTGACGGTTCGGGTTACGAG. Translating it yields CSVDGSGYE. The entire CDR3 protein is CSVDGSGYEQYF.

Worth noting for this clone: Read coverage stops 3 residues before the CDR3 terminus; the germline J gene supplies the remainder. V and J are TRBV2 and TRBJ1-4, with D tentatively TRBD1 (6 bases). This CDR3 is built from 14 residues. Germline V gene lookup returns CDR1 SNHLY and CDR2 FYNNEI. The V gene lost 6 bases and the J gene lost 0 bases, with 8 bases spanning the gap. CDR3 DNA (partial): TGTGCCAGCAGAACAGGGTCAACTAATGAAAAA. It translates to CASRTGSTNEK. The whole CDR3 protein is CASRTGSTNEKLFF.

Regarding this clone: The read ends 3 residues before the CDR3 terminus; that terminus is restored from the germline J gene. V and J are TRBV19 and TRBJ1-2; 10 bases match TRBD1. CDR1 is LNHDA and CDR2 is SQIVND in the germline V gene (reference sequence). The CDR3 totals 15 residues. The part of the CDR3 DNA that was read is TGTGCCAGTAGAAGCCGGGACAGGGGTACGCATACC. Encoded protein: CASRSRDRGTHT. The whole CDR3 reads CASRSRDRGTHTYTF.

With respect to this clone: The read is 3 residues too short to cover the CDR3 end, so that end is filled in from the germline J gene. This chain links TRBV10-3 with TRBJ1-3; D is possibly TRBD1 (6 bases). Germline values: CDR1 ENHRY, CDR2 SYGVKD. CDR3 length: 11 amino acids. V was pared by 6 bases and J by 8 bases, with 8 bases between. CDR3 bases read: TGTGCCATCAGACAGGGACACACC. Translation: CAIRQGHT. The CDR3 reads in full as CAIRQGHTIYF.

In the case of this clone: From the germline J gene comes the end of the CDR3, since the read stops 3 residues before it. The genes are TRBV20-1 and TRBJ2-5, with D possibly TRBD1 on 5 matching bases. The CDR3 loop spans 13 amino acids. Germline V gene sequence: CDR1 DFQATT, CDR2 SNEGSKA (reference sequence). V was shortened by 6 bases and J by 3 bases, with 14 bases between the two germline ends. CDR3 residues: CSATLLREETQYF. Incomplete CDR3 DNA: TGCAGTGCAACGTTACTCAGGGAAGAGACC.

Comment on this clone: The CDR3 end lies 3 residues beyond the end of the read and is filled in from the germline J gene. The rearrangement links TRBV7-2 to TRBJ1-4; TRBD1 matches 8 bases. With V trimmed by 5 bases and J by 8 bases, 4 bases remained unmatched. The CDR3 runs 13 residues. Looked up from germline, CDR1 is SGHTA and CDR2 is FQGNSA. The CDR3 here is CASSDRGREKLFF. The sequenced part of the CDR3 DNA is TGTGCCAGCAGCGACAGGGGTCGAGAAAAA.

Details on this clone: The CDR3 extends 3 residues past the end of the read, so its final part is completed from the germline J gene. This chain links TRBV7-3 with TRBJ2-5; TRBD2 aligns across 11 bases. In germline, CDR1 is SGHTA, CDR2 FQGTGA. The CDR3 has 15 residues. V shed 5 bases, J shed 5 bases, and the junction held 7 bases outside the gene matches. This CDR3 reads CASSRSGGVRETQYF. The sequenced CDR3 bases are TGTGCCAGCAGCCGTAGCGGGGGGGTCCGGGAGACC.

Points on this clone: The read terminates 3 residues ahead of where the CDR3 ends, so the germline J gene completes it. The V call is TRBV5-1, the J call TRBJ1-1, with 7 nucleotides matching TRBD1. Per the germline V gene, CDR1 is SGHRS and CDR2 is YFSETQ. CDR3 length: 16 amino acids. V lost 3 bases to trimming and J lost 7 bases; unmatched junction nucleotides: 15. CDR3 residues: CASSSERDREGFEAFF. CDR3 DNA, as far as it was read: TGCGCCAGCAGCTCCGAGCGTGACAGGGAAGGCTTTGAA.

Points on this clone: From the germline J gene comes the end of the CDR3, since the read stops 3 residues before it. The chain uses TRBV20-1 and TRBJ2-7; 10 nucleotides align to TRBD1. The CDR3 consists of 13 residues. Germline CDR1 reads DFQATT; CDR2 reads SNEGSKA (reference sequence). Losses at the gene ends were 6 bases for V and 2 bases for J; bases not matched to a gene: 4. The part of the CDR3 DNA that was read is TGCAGTGCCCACGGACAGGGGGCCTACGAG. As protein: CSAHGQGAYE. The complete CDR3 protein is CSAHGQGAYEQYF.

A note on this clone: With the read ending 3 residues before the CDR3 end, the germline J gene is used to fill in that end. This chain joins TRBV7-9 and TRBJ1-1, with a possible D match to TRBD1 (5 bases). The V end lost 5 bases, the J end lost 6 bases, and 16 bases lay between the germline ends. CDR3 length: 14 residues. Germline assignment: CDR1 SEHNR and CDR2 FQNEAQ (reference sequence). Partial CDR3 DNA: TGTGCCAGCAGCAGCGCGTCAGGGCGCTCTGAA. It is translated as CASSSASGRSE. The entire CDR3 sequence reads CASSSASGRSEAFF.